Below, 16 T cell receptor beta chains from the same sample are listed, as sequenced in a study of T cell repertoires in cytomegalovirus infection. In TCRdb, the reads were re-called with MiXCR into one record per CDR3 protein. The data hold about 890,000 distinct CDR3 sequences, with around 32% observed a single time. Their antigens remain unidentified. The specimen was cultured CD8+ T cells from PBMCs, collected from culture after CMV antigen stimulation. Source of these receptors: a human donor in good health (CMV status not recorded). Some clones in this sample may be carry-over from other donors' samples.

Concerning this clonotype: Mismatch with germline at one junction end may stem from a read error. The J gene is TRBJ2-2, the V gene TRBV7-3, with D perhaps matching TRBD1 (6 bases). The germline V gene encodes CDR1 SGHTA and CDR2 FQGTGA. The CDR3 has 16 amino acids. The CDR3 loop reads CASTFFMQGRTEELFF. The CDR3 region has the DNA TGTGCCAGCACCTTTTTCATGCAGGGGCGCACCGAGGAGCTGTTTTTT.

This clonotype was detected ten times or more. The gene calls are TRBV7-9 and TRBJ2-7, with a weak D call TRBD2 (6 bases). The length of the CDR3 is 13 residues. Germline V gives CDR1 SEHNR, CDR2 FQNEAQ (reference sequence). Trimming pared 5 bases from V and 2 bases from J, leaving 10 bases between. In DNA, the CDR3 is TGTGCCAGCAGCCCGGGACTGACCTACGAGCAGTACTTC. Translating it yields CASSPGLTYEQYF.

V gene TRBV20-1 combines with J gene TRBJ2-1; possible D gene TRBD2, 6 bases. Germline V gene sequence: CDR1 DFQATT, CDR2 SNEGSKA (reference sequence). With 7 bases removed from V and 7 bases from J, the gap between germline ends came to 20 bases. This CDR3 comprises 14 residues. The CDR3: CSGQLGGGANEQFF. The CDR3 nucleotides are TGCAGTGGTCAGCTCGGGGGTGGAGCGAATGAGCAGTTCTTC.

This clonotype was picked up a small number of times. The chain couples TRBV20-1 to TRBJ1-4; the D gene is possibly TRBD1 (5 bases). The germline gives CDR1 DFQATT, CDR2 SNEGSKA (reference sequence). V lost 6 bases to trimming and J lost 8 bases, with 13 bases between them. The CDR3 runs 12 residues. This CDR3 reads CSAPQGWEKLFF. CDR3 coding DNA: TGCAGTGCCCCGCAGGGTTGGGAAAAACTGTTTTTT.

This chain links TRBV7-3 with TRBJ2-3; TRBD1 matches 12 bases. Germline-derived CDR1 and CDR2 are SGHTA and FQGTGA. V shed 4 bases and J 3 bases; nucleotides not matched to a gene: 5. The CDR3 consists of 16 residues. CDR3 region: CASSYLGQGATDTQYF. DNA for the CDR3: TGTGCCAGCAGCTACTTGGGACAGGGGGCAACAGATACGCAGTATTTT.

The V and J genes are TRBV15 and TRBJ1-5, with D unclear. V lost 4 bases and J 2 bases, leaving 9 bases between the germline ends. The CDR3 covers 14 residues. Germline V gives CDR1 LNHNV, CDR2 YYDKDF (reference sequence). CDR3 residues: CATSIDKGNQPQHF. The CDR3 DNA reads as TGTGCCACCAGCATAGACAAGGGCAATCAGCCCCAGCATTTT.

The chain employs TRBV27 and TRBJ2-7; no clear D gene. V was trimmed by 1 base and J by 5 bases, leaving 9 bases between them. This CDR3 is built from 13 residues. Germline V gene data show CDR1 as MNHEY and CDR2 as SMNVEV (reference sequence). The CDR3 loop reads CASSLYGQHEQYF. DNA for the CDR3: TGTGCCAGCAGTTTATACGGGCAACACGAGCAGTACTTC.

This clonotype has a count of ten or more. The gene calls are TRBV7-9 and TRBJ2-5; the D call may be TRBD1 or TRBD2 (5 bases each). Trimming stripped 5 bases from V and 5 bases from J, with 18 bases between. Looked up from germline, CDR1 is SEHNR and CDR2 is FQNEAQ (reference sequence). The CDR3 has 15 residues. The CDR3 DNA follows: TGTGCCAGCAGCGTATACGGGGCCCCGAGGGAGACCCAGTACTTC. This translates into CASSVYGAPRETQYF. Combining the CDR3 with reference TRBV7-9 and TRBJ2-5 gives the whole variable domain DTGVSQNPRHKITKRGQNVTFRCDPISEHNRLYWYRQTLGQGPEFLTYFQNEAQLEKSRLLSDRFSAERPKGSFSTLEIQRTEQGDSAMYLCASSVYGAPRETQYFGPGTRLLVL.

This clonotype was seen only a few times. J is TRBJ1-5 and V is TRBV7-9, with 8 bases aligning to TRBD1. Trimming cost V 3 bases and J 4 bases; bases outside gene matches: 8. The V gene's germline CDR1 is SEHNR and CDR2 FQNEAQ (reference sequence). CDR3 size: 16 residues. CDR3 sequence: CASSFQQGDRNQPQHF. CDR3 DNA: TGTGCCAGCAGCTTTCAACAGGGGGATAGAAATCAGCCCCAGCATTTT.

The V and J genes are TRBV19 and TRBJ2-1; tentatively, D is TRBD1 (5 bases). V lost 0 bases and J lost 3, with 12 bases in between. The CDR3 extends over 16 amino acids. The germline gives CDR1 LNHDA, CDR2 SQIVND (reference sequence). CDR3 sequence: CASSIEAGNNYNEQFF. For the CDR3, the DNA is TGTGCCAGTAGTATAGAGGCAGGGAATAACTACAATGAGCAGTTCTTC.

This clonotype was found many times. The chain combines TRBV7-9 with TRBJ2-5, with D maybe TRBD2 (7 bases). CDR1 is SEHNR and CDR2 is FQNEAQ in the germline V gene (reference sequence). This CDR3 is built from 16 residues. V was shortened by 4 bases and J by 4 bases, with 19 bases between the two germline ends. CDR3 sequence reads: CASSSPNREGRETQYF. The CDR3 coding sequence is TGTGCCAGCAGCTCTCCGAACAGGGAGGGACGAGAGACCCAGTACTTC.

The V and J genes are TRBV4-1 and TRBJ1-1; TRBD1 agrees at 8 bases. Germline CDR1 MGHRA, CDR2 YSYEKL. This CDR3 has 14 residues. After removal of 3 bases from V and 3 bases from J, the junction contained 3 bases not matched to a gene. This CDR3 reads CASSHTGGYTEAFF. The DNA for the CDR3 is TGCGCCAGCAGCCATACAGGGGGGTACACTGAAGCTTTCTTT.

The sample holds many counts of this clonotype. The chain carries TRBV7-9 and TRBJ1-3; D is uncertain. The ends were cut back, 5 bases at V and 4 bases at J, with 12 bases in the middle. The CDR3 extends over 14 amino acids. Germline loops: CDR1 SEHNR, CDR2 FQNEAQ (reference sequence). CDR3 amino acids: CASSKKTKGNTIYF. The CDR3, as DNA: TGTGCCAGCAGCAAAAAGACAAAAGGAAACACCATATATTTT.

V is TRBV2 and J is TRBJ2-7, with D possibly being TRBD1 (5 bases). Germline-derived CDR1 and CDR2 are SNHLY and FYNNEI. CDR3 length: 17 amino acids. V gave up 2 bases and J gave up 6 bases, with 23 bases separating them. The CDR3 spells CASSESPPTAGKFEQYF. Written as DNA, the CDR3 is TGTGCCAGCAGTGAATCCCCCCCGACGGCAGGGAAGTTCGAGCAGTACTTC. Full variable domain (rest looked up from reference TRBV2 and TRBJ2-7): EPEVTQTPSHQVTQMGQEVILRCVPISNHLYFYWYRQILGQKVEFLVSFYNNEISEKSEIFDDQFSVERPDGSNFTLKIRSTKLEDSAMYFCASSESPPTAGKFEQYFGPGTRLTVT.

V gene TRBV7-6 combines with J gene TRBJ1-2, with 9 nucleotides matching TRBD1. Trimming at V came to 2 bases and at J to 5 bases, leaving 9 bases not matched to a gene. This CDR3 contains 16 residues. CDR1 is SGHVS, CDR2 FNYEAQ, per germline. The CDR3: CASSLTGGRGRYGYTF. In DNA, the CDR3 is TGTGCCAGCAGCTTAACAGGGGGCAGGGGACGGTATGGCTACACCTTC. The full variable domain, completed using reference TRBV7-6 and TRBJ1-2, is GAGVSQSPRYKVTKRGQDVALRCDPISGHVSLYWYRQALGQGPEFLTYFNYEAQQDKSGLPNDRFSAERPEGSISTLTIQRTEQRDSAMYRCASSLTGGRGRYGYTFGSGTRLTVV.

There are a few counts of this clonotype. The V call is TRBV5-4, the J call TRBJ2-5, with D possibly matching TRBD2 (6 bases). Trimming removed 4 bases at V and 2 bases at J, with 12 bases between. The CDR3 runs 14 residues. CDR1 and CDR2 from the germline V gene are SGHNT and YYREEE (reference sequence). The CDR3 sequence: CASSRLEVQETQYF. CDR3 in DNA: TGTGCCAGCAGCCGACTAGAAGTGCAAGAGACCCAGTACTTC.